This T cell receptor beta chain comes out of a study of blood T cell repertoires in COVID-19. Study-level background: Material from acute and convalescent COVID-19 was sourced from the United States, Italy and Spain. The cDNA or gDNA used as material had been derived from T cells, B-cell-depleted T cells, or PBMCs.

The CDR3 is 15 residues long. CDR1 and CDR2 from the germline V gene are LGHNA and YNFKEQ. The germline V and J ends were trimmed by 0 bases and 3 bases, with 12 bases remaining between them. Original methodology: Researchers report that nucleated cell counts were estimated from reference gene primer amplification. Method: immunoSEQ multiplex PCR; TCRdb's copy keeps in-frame clones and lacks some. V, J and clone size are taken as reported in that table, and D and trimming were inferred from the DNA itself. The sample shows approximately 35,000 clones, 88% of them seen only once. The chain carries TRBV4-2 and TRBJ2-7; a possible D gene is TRBD2 (5 bases). The clonotype comes from a man aged 55 to 70 with active COVID-19. Sequencing was performed on peripheral blood. Here the CDR3 reads CASSQEVTSYYEQYF. The CDR3, as DNA: TGTGCCAGCAGCCAAGAGGTTACTAGTTACTACGAGCAGTACTTC.